These T cell receptor beta chains were read from a single sample in a study of regulatory T cells in long-lasting Graves disease. One entry per CDR3 protein results from TCRdb running MiXCR on the multiplex PCR reads. The sample comprises fewer than 550,000 distinct CDR3 sequences, 20% to 25% of which are singletons, and roughly 7% rests with the top ten. Source: peripheral blood mononuclear cells (PBMCs), taken when the disease was refractory, from a patient treated with antithyroid drugs. The receptor set was obtained from a female donor with Graves disease. Both conserved end residues are part of each CDR3. The order of the fields is CDR3 length, V gene, clone size, D gene, J gene, CDR3 protein, CDR3 DNA. D genes are given only for firm matches. Clone size appears in some rows only: once, few, many, or a class for an expanded clone.

15	TRBV28	many	NA	TRBJ2-4	CASSPSALAKNIQYF	TGTGCCAGCAGTCCCTCCGCCCTAGCCAAAAACATTCAGTACTTC
17	TRBV6-2/TRBV6-3	many	NA	TRBJ2-2	CASSYSRGLRNTGELFF	TGTGCCAGCAGTTACTCGAGAGGGCTGAGGAACACCGGGGAGCTGTTTTTT
13	TRBV6-5	many	NA	TRBJ1-2	CASSYSRSGGGTF	TGTGCCAGCAGTTACTCGAGGTCGGGGGGAGGCACCTTC
17	TRBV6-1	many	TRBD1	TRBJ2-6	CASTYLGQDSGANVLTF	TGTGCCAGCACCTACCTCGGACAGGACTCTGGGGCCAACGTCCTGACTTTC
13	TRBV20-1	NA	NA	TRBJ1-1	CSAIAPEGTEAFF	TGCAGTGCTATTGCACCCGAGGGGACTGAAGCTTTCTTT
16	TRBV19	NA	NA	TRBJ1-1	CASKARAFRGNTEAFF	TGTGCCAGTAAGGCACGGGCATTCCGAGGGAACACTGAAGCTTTCTTT
14	TRBV27	many	NA	TRBJ1-2	CASSSQQADYGYTF	TGTGCCAGCAGTTCCCAACAGGCGGACTATGGCTACACCTTC
15	TRBV28	once	NA	TRBJ2-7	CASSQPVLTSYEQYF	TGCGCCAGCAGCCAACCGGTCCTAACCTCCTACGAGCAGTACTTC
17	TRBV7-2	NA	NA	TRBJ1-5	CASNSRWGAGSNQPQHF	TGTGCCAGCAACTCGAGGTGGGGGGCAGGTAGCAATCAGCCCCAGCATTTT
16	TRBV7-2	NA	NA	TRBJ2-7	CASSLMVTGSAYEQYF	TGTGCCAGCAGCTTGATGGTCACAGGGTCAGCCTACGAGCAGTACTTC
12	TRBV5-6	few	NA	TRBJ1-2	CASSLTGHGYTF	TGTGCCAGCAGCCTTACAGGGCATGGCTACACCTTC
13	TRBV29-1	NA	NA	TRBJ1-1	CSPRVASGTEAFF	TGCAGCCCCCGGGTGGCGAGCGGCACTGAAGCTTTCTTT